These T cell receptor beta chains were read from a single sample in a study of regulatory T cells in long-lasting Graves disease. TCRdb re-called the multiplex PCR reads with MiXCR, one entry per CDR3 protein. The repertoire includes around 340,000 distinct CDR3 sequences, roughly 21% of them detected once, and approximately 31% sits in the top ten. The sample here was peripheral blood mononuclear cells (PBMCs), taken when the disease was refractory, from a patient treated with antithyroid drugs. These receptors all come from a female donor with Graves disease. CDR3s include the opening cysteine and the closing phenylalanine or tryptophan. A D gene is named only where the DNA matches it firmly. The size of a clone is reported for some rows only, either as once, few or many, or as a class for expanded clones.

abundance	v_gene	d_gene	j_gene	CDR3nt	CDR3aa
once	TRBV27	TRBD2	TRBJ2-1	TGTGCCAGCGGACTAGCGGGAGCCTATGAGCAGTTCTTC	CASGLAGAYEQFF
many	TRBV19	-	TRBJ1-5	TGTGCCAGTAGTTCAGGTTCTCGAGGTCAGCCCCAGCATTTT	CASSSGSRGQPQHF
few	TRBV4-1	-	TRBJ1-4	TGCGCCAGCAGCCAAACACGGAATGAAAAACTGTTTTTT	CASSQTRNEKLFF
-	TRBV7-9	-	TRBJ1-5	TGTGCCAGCAGCCCATCCGCCGGTAGGAATCAGCCCCAGCATTTT	CASSPSAGRNQPQHF
many	TRBV12-3/TRBV12-4	-	TRBJ2-5	TGTGCCAGCAGTTTCTGGCCGGTACAAGAGACCCAGTACTTC	CASSFWPVQETQYF
few	TRBV20-1	TRBD2	TRBJ2-7	TGCAGTGCTGTGAGGACTAGCGGAAACTACGAGCAGTACTTC	CSAVRTSGNYEQYF
few	TRBV5-1	-	TRBJ1-2	TGCGCCAGCAGCCCTCGGGGCGGGACACCTTTCGACGGCTACACCTTC	CASSPRGGTPFDGYTF
few	TRBV12-3/TRBV12-4	-	TRBJ2-5	TGTACCAGCAGTTCTCCGGGACTGGGACAAGAGACCCAGTACTTC	CTSSSPGLGQETQYF
-	TRBV7-9	-	TRBJ2-2	TGTGCCAGCAGCTCACTTAGGAACACCGGGGAGCTGTTTTTT	CASSSLRNTGELFF
many	TRBV7-2	-	TRBJ2-7	TGTGCCACCGCCCTGTACAGGGCCTCGAACGAGCAGTACTTC	CATALYRASNEQYF
-	TRBV5-1	TRBD2	TRBJ2-3	TGCGCCAGCAGGACTAGCGGGTCGATGGGTACGCAGTATTTT	CASRTSGSMGTQYF
few	TRBV14	TRBD2	TRBJ2-5	TGTGCCAGCAGCCAAGTCGGGCTAGCGGGGGCCTTCCAAGAGACCCAGTACTTC	CASSQVGLAGAFQETQYF
-	TRBV9	-	TRBJ1-3	TGTGCCAGCAGCGTAGAGGCAGGGGCTGGAAACACCATATATTTT	CASSVEAGAGNTIYF
many	TRBV12-3/TRBV12-4	-	TRBJ2-7	TGTGCCAGCAGTTTGGGATATGGGCAGTACTTC	CASSLGYGQYF
-	TRBV19	-	TRBJ1-2	TGTGCCAGTAGTATGGGCCCGGCAACCTACTATGGCTACACCTTC	CASSMGPATYYGYTF
-	TRBV30	-	TRBJ1-5	TGTGCCTGGAGTTGGGGGGGGGGCAATCAGCCCCAGCATTTT	CAWSWGGGNQPQHF
-	TRBV27	-	TRBJ2-7	TGTGCCAGCAGTTTTGTTGCGGACCAATTCTACGAGCGGTACTTC	CASSFVADQFYERYF
many	TRBV2	-	TRBJ1-2	TGTGCCAGCAGTGAAGCTTCTCAGGCGGGCGGCTACACCTTC	CASSEASQAGGYTF
many	TRBV2	-	TRBJ2-5	TGTGCCAGCAGTGAAGGCGGCGATAAGGGGAAGACCCAGTACTTC	CASSEGGDKGKTQYF
many	TRBV12-3/TRBV12-4	-	TRBJ1-1	TGTGCCAGCAGTCTACTCGGAGCTGAAGCTTTCTTT	CASSLLGAEAFF
-	TRBV7-9	-	TRBJ1-2	TGTGCCAGCAGCTTAGATGGACGCCGGGTTAACTATGGCTACACCTTC	CASSLDGRRVNYGYTF
-	TRBV5-1	-	TRBJ2-7	TGCGCCAGCAGCTTGGCCTCTAACGGCCGCTCCTACGAGCAGTACTTC	CASSLASNGRSYEQYF
many	TRBV28	-	TRBJ1-2	TGTGCCAGCAGTCCCTCCCCCCCTGCCGTGCTCTATGGCTACACCTTC	CASSPSPPAVLYGYTF
-	TRBV6-1	-	TRBJ1-1	TGTGCCAGCATAGGGCGCACTGAAGCTTTCTTT	CASIGRTEAFF
many	TRBV2	-	TRBJ1-1	TGTGCCAGCACTACAGGGCAGGGCACTAAAGCTTTCTTT	CASTTGQGTKAFF
many	TRBV6-2/TRBV6-3	TRBD1	TRBJ1-6	TGTGCCAGCAGACCCGACAGGGCTAATTCACCCCTCCACTTT	CASRPDRANSPLHF
many	TRBV6-1	-	TRBJ1-2	TGTGCCAGCAGTGATCCGCCGGGGGGCGTCTATGGCTACACCTTC	CASSDPPGGVYGYTF
-	TRBV7-9	TRBD1	TRBJ1-3	TGTGCCAGCAGCACCTGGGACAGTGGAAACACCATATATTTT	CASSTWDSGNTIYF